Described below is a single TCR beta chain sequence and its context. Its antigen is undetermined. The data were produced by immunoSEQ multiplex PCR, yet TCRdb's version contains in-frame clones alone and is incomplete. Of over 75,000 clones in the sample, approximately 88% were seen once. Healthy donors had no documented immune events, such as infections, while sampled. CDR1 is SGHAT and CDR2 is FQDESV in the germline V gene (reference sequence). The CDR3 spans 15 residues. V was trimmed by 5 bases and J by 4 bases, leaving 17 bases between them. These data originate in a study of identifying expanded T cells in peripheral blood. Whole-study results and caveats: Across healthy donors, higher total template counts meant significantly greater roughly two-week count variance. About 1.2 clones differed between technical replicates, versus roughly 17 and 20 over time.

The sequenced sample consisted of blood. The clonotype comes from a person between 18 and 75 years old in good health. The V and J genes are TRBV11-1 and TRBJ1-2; D possibly corresponds to TRBD1 (5 bases). This CDR3 reads CASSQNQGISYGYTF. The CDR3 DNA is TGTGCCAGCAGCCAAAACCAGGGTATCTCCTATGGCTACACCTTC.